This TCR beta chain was sequenced in a study of Graves' ophthalmopathy and Graves' hyperthyroidism. The TCR beta CDR3 regions underwent amplification from RNA transcripts. Following a first-round RT-PCR that used HTBI primers, a second-round multiplex PCR was carried out. TCRdb processed the multiplex PCR reads anew with MiXCR; each CDR3 protein has one entry. The table has over a million distinct CDR3 sequences, approximately 35% seen once; the top ten hold around 10%. This clonotype was picked up many times. CDR1 is SGHRS and CDR2 is YFSETQ in the germline V gene. V was shortened by 2 bases and J by 6 bases, with 14 bases between the two germline ends. The CDR3 has 14 amino acids.

The sequence was obtained from an adult man with Graves' hyperthyroidism. Material: peripheral blood or thyroid tissue (not recorded which). The rearrangement uses TRBV5-1 and TRBJ1-2; D is perhaps TRBD1 (6 bases). CDR3: CASSLNRVDDGYTF. The CDR3 nucleotides read TGCGCCAGCAGCTTAAACAGGGTGGACGATGGCTACACCTTC.